This TCR beta chain originates from a study of graft-versus-host responses after intestinal transplantation. Libraries were prepared by immunoSEQ multiplex PCR; TCRdb keeps only in-frame clonotypes and omits some of them. The table lists roughly 130,000 clones, around 90% of them singletons. This clone came up a few times. What it binds is unknown. Whole-study findings and limits: GvH clones turned up in recipient marrow; some had shown up first in ileum or blood.

The sequence came from a human donor who received an intestinal transplant. The material was unstimulated CD4+ T cells sorted from spleen or lymph node cells, obtained before intestinal transplant.

The DNA for the CDR3 is TGTGCCAGTAGTCCCAGACAGGGGGCGATTAATGAAAAACTGTTTTTT. This translates into CASSPRQGAINEKLFF. V usage is TRBV19 and J usage is TRBJ1-4; 10 bases are a match to TRBD1. There are 16 residues in the CDR3. Per the germline V gene, CDR1 is LNHDA and CDR2 is SQIVND (reference sequence). J lost 4 bases, V lost 5 bases, and 7 bases had no gene match.